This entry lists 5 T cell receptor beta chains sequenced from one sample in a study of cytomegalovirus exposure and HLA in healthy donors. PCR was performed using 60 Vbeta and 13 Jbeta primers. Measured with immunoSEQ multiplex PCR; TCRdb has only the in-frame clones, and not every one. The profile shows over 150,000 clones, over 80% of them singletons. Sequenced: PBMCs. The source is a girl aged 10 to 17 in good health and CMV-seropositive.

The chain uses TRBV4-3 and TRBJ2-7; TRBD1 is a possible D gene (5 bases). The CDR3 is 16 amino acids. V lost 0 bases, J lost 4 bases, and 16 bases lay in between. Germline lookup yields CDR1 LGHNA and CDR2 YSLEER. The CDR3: CASSQDLSQGLYEQYF. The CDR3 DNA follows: TGCGCCAGCAGCCAAGATCTGAGTCAGGGTCTGTACGAGCAGTACTTC.

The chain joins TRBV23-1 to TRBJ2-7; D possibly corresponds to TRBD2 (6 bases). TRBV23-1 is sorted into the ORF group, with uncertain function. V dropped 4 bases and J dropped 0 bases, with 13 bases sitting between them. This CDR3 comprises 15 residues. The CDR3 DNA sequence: TGCGCCAGCAGTCCGTCCTGCGGGGACTCCTACGAGCAGTACTTC. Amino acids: CASSPSCGDSYEQYF.

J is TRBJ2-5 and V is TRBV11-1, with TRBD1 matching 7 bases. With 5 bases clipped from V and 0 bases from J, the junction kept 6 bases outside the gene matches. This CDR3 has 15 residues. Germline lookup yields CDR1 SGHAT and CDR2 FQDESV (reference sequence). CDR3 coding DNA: TGTGCCAGCAGCCCACCGGGACAGCACCAAGAGACCCAGTACTTC. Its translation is CASSPPGQHQETQYF.

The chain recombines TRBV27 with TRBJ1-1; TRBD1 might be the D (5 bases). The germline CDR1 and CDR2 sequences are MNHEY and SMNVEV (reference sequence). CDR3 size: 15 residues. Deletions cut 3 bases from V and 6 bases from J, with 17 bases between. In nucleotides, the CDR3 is TGTGCCAGCAGTTTCTCAAGGGGTTCGCTGGCTGAAGCTTTCTTT. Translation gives CASSFSRGSLAEAFF.

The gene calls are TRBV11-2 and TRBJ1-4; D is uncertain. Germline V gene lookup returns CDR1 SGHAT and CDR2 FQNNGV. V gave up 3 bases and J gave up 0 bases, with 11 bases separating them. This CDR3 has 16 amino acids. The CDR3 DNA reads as TGTGCCAGCAGCTTTGGCAGTCAAGCAACTAATGAAAAACTGTTTTTT. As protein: CASSFGSQATNEKLFF.